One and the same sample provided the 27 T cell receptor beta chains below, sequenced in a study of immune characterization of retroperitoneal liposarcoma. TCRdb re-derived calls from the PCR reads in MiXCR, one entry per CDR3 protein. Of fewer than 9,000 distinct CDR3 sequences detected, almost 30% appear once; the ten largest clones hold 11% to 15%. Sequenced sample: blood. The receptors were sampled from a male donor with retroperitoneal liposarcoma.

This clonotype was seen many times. For the CDR3, the DNA is TGTGCCAGCAGTGAATTCCGCAGGACAGGGAGGTTCTTAGGCGATCAGCCCCAGCATTTT. It yields the protein CASSEFRRTGRFLGDQPQHF. The chain is built from TRBV6-1 and TRBJ1-5; 8 bases are shared with TRBD1. With V trimmed by 2 bases and J by 5 bases, 20 bases remained unmatched. Germline V gene sequence: CDR1 MNHNS, CDR2 SASEGT. CDR3 length: 20 residues.

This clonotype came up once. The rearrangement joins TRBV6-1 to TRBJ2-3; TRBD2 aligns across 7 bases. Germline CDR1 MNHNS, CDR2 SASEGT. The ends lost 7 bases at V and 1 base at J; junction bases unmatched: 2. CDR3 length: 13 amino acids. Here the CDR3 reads CASTSGGTDTQYF. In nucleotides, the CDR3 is TGTGCCAGCACCAGCGGGGGCACAGATACGCAGTATTTT.

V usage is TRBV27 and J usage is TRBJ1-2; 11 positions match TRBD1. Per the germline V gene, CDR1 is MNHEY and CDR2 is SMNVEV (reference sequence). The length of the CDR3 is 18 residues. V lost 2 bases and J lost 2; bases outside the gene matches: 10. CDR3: CASSLKGTGGALNYGYTF. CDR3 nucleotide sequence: TGTGCCAGCAGTTTAAAGGGGACAGGGGGAGCCCTGAACTATGGCTACACCTTC.

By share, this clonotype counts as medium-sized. This CDR3 reads CASSTSGRSNQPQHF. The DNA for the CDR3 is TGTGCCAGCAGTACCTCCGGAAGGAGCAATCAGCCCCAGCATTTT. The rearrangement links TRBV6-6 to TRBJ1-5; D call uncertain. The germline V and J ends were trimmed by 5 bases and 1 base, with 12 bases remaining between them. Germline CDR1 is MNHNY and CDR2 is SVGAGI (reference sequence). The CDR3 loop spans 15 amino acids.

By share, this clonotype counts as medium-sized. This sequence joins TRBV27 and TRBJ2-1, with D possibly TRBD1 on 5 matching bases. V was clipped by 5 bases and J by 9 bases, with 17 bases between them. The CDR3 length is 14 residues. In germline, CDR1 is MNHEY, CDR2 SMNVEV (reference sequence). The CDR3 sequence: CASSPNPNRFEQFF. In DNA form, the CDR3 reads TGTGCCAGCAGTCCCAACCCTAACAGGTTTGAGCAGTTCTTC.

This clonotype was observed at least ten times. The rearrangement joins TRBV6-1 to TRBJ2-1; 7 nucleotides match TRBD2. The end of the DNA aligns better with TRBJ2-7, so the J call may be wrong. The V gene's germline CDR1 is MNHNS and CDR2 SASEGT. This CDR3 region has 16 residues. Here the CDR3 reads CASSEPGGSPTYEQYF. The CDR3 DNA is TGTGCCAGCAGTGAGCCGGGCGGGAGCCCAACCTACGAGCAGTACTTC.

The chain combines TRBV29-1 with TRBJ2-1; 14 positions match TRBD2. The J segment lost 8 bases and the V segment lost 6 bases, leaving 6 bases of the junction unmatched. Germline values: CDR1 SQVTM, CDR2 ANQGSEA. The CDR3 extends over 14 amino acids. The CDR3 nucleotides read TGCAGCGTGGGGACTAGCGGGAGAAATTATGAGCAGTTCTTC. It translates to CSVGTSGRNYEQFF.

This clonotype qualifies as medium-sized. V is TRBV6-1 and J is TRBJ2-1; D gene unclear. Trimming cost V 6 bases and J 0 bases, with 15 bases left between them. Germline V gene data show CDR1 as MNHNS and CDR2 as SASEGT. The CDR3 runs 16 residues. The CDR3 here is CASRKTSASSYNEQFF. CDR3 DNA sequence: TGTGCCAGCAGAAAGACATCGGCTAGCTCCTACAATGAGCAGTTCTTC.

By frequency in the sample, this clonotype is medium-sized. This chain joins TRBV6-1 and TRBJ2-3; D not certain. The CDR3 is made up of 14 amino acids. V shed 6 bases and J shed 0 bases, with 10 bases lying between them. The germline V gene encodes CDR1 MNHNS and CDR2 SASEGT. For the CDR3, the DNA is TGTGCCAGCAGCATTCGACTGAGCACAGATACGCAGTATTTT. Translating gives CASSIRLSTDTQYF.

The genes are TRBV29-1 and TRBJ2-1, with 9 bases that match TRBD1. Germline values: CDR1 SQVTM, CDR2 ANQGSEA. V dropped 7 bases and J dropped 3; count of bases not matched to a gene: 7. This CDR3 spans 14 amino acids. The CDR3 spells CSAPGQGLYNEQFF. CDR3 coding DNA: TGCAGCGCACCGGGACAGGGTCTCTACAATGAGCAGTTCTTC.

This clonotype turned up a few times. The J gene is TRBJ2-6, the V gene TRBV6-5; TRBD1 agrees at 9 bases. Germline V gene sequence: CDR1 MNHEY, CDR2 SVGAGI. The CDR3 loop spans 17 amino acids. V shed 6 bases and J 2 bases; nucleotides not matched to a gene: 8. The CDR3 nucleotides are TGTGCCAGCAGCCACGGACAGGGGAGGCCTGGGGCCAACGTCCTGACTTTC. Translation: CASSHGQGRPGANVLTF.

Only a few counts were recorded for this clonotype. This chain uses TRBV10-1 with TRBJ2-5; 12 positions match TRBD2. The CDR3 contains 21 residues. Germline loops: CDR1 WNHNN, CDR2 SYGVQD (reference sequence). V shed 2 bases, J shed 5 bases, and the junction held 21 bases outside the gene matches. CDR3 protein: CASSEADPGLAGGPCKETQYF. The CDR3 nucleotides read TGCGCCAGCAGTGAGGCCGACCCTGGGCTAGCGGGAGGGCCGTGTAAGGAGACCCAGTACTTC.

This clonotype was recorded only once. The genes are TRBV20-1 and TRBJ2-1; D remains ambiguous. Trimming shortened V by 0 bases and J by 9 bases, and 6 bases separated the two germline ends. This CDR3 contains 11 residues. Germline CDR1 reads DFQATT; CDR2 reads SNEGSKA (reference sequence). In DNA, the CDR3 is TGCAGTGCTAGAGATCACGCTGAGCAGTTCTTC. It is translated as CSARDHAEQFF.

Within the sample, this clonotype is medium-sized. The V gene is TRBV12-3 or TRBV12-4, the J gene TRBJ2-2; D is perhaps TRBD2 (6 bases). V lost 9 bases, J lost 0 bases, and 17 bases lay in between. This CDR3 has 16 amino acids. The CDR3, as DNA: TGTGCCAGTGGATTAGCGGATGCCGCGAACACCGGGGAGCTGTTTTTT. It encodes CASGLADAANTGELFF.

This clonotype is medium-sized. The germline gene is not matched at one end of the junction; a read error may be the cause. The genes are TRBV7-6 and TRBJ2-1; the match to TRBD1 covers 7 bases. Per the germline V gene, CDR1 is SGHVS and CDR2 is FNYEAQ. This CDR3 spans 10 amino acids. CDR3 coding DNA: TGTGCCAGCAGCTTGACAGGGCCGCGCTTC. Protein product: CASSLTGPRF.

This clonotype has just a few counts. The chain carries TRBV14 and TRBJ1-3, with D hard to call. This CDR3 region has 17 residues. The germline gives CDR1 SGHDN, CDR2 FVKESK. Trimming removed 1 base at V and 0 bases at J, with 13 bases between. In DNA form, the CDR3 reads TGTGCCAGCAGCCAAGGTTCCTCCTTCTACTCTGGAAACACCATATATTTT. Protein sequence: CASSQGSSFYSGNTIYF.

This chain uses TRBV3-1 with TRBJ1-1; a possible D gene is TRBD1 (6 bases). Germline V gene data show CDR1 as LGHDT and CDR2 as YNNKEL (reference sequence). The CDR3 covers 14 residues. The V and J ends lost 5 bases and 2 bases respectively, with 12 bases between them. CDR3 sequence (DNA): TGTGCCAGCAGCTCCCAGGGGTTTAACACTGAAGCTTTCTTT. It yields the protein CASSSQGFNTEAFF.

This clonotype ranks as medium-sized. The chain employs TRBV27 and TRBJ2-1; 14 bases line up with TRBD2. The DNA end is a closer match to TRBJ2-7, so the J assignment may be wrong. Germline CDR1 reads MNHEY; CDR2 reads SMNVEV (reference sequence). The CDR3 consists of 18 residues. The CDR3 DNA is TGTGCCAGCAGTTGGGGACTAGCGGGAGAGATACCGACCTACGAGCAGTACTTC. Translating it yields CASSWGLAGEIPTYEQYF.

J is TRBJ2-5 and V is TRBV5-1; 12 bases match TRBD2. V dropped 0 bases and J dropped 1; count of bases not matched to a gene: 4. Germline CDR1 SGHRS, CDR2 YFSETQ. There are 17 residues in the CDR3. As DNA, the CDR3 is TGCGCCAGCAGCTTGGTAACTAGCGGGAGGATCCAAGAGACCCAGTACTTC. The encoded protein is CASSLVTSGRIQETQYF.

The CDR3 nucleotides are TGTGCCCGCCGGAACCCAGCGGGAGGGGGGTCCAATGAGCAGTTCTTC. Its protein is CARRNPAGGGSNEQFF. The V call is TRBV6-1, the J call TRBJ2-1; 10 nucleotides align to TRBD2. The germline V gene encodes CDR1 MNHNS and CDR2 SASEGT. There are 16 residues in the CDR3. Trimming removed 11 bases from V and 6 bases from J; junction bases left unmatched: 16.

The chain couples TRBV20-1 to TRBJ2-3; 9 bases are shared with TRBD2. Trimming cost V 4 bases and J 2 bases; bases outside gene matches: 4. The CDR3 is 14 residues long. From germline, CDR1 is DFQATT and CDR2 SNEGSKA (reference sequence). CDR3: CSAMTSGYTDTQYF. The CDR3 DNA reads TGCAGTGCTATGACTAGCGGATACACAGATACGCAGTATTTT.

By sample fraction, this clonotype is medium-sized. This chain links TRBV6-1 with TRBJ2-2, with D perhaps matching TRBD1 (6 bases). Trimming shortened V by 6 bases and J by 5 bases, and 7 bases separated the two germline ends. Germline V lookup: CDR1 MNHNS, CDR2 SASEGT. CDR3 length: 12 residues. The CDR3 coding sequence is TGTGCCAGCAGAAGGGGGACCGGGGAGCTGTTTTTT. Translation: CASRRGTGELFF.

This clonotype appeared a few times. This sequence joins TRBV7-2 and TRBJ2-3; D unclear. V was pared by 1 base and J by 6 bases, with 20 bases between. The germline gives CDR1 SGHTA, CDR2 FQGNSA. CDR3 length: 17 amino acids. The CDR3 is CASSLVWGSSPADTQYF. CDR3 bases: TGTGCCAGCAGCTTAGTGTGGGGTTCGTCCCCCGCGGATACGCAGTATTTT.

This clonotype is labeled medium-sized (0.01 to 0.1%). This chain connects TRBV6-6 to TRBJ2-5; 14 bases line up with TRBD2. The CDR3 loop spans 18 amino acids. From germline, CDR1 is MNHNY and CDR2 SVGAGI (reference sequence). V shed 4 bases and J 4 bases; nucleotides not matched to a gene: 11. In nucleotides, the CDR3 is TGTGCCAGCAGTTCGCCGGGACTAGCGGGAGCTCTAAGAGAGACCCAGTACTTC. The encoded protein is CASSSPGLAGALRETQYF.

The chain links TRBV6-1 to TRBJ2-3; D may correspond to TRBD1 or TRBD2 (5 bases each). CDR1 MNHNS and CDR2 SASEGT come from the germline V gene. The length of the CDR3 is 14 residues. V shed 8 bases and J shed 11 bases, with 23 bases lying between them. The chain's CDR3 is CASSGTRQYNEQYF. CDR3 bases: TGTGCCAGCTCCGGGACCCGACAGTACAATGAGCAGTATTTT.

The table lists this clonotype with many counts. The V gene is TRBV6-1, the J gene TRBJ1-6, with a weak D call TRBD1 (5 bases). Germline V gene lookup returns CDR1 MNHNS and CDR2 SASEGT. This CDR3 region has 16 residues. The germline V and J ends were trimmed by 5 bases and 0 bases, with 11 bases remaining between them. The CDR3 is CASSRDGSSYNSPLHF. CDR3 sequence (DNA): TGTGCCAGCAGTCGGGACGGCAGCTCCTATAATTCACCCCTCCACTTT.

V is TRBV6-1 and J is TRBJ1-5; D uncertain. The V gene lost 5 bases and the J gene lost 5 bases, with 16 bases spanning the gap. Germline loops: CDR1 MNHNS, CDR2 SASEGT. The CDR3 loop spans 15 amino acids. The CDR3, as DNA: TGTGCCAGCAGTTACCGGCAGCGAGAGGATCAGCCCCAGCATTTT. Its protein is CASSYRQREDQPQHF.